Presented here are 28 T cell receptor beta chains from one specimen sequenced in a study of CD8 T cells in ankylosing spondylitis. TCRdb itself ran the 5' RACE reads through MiXCR, one entry per CDR3 protein. The table records more than 300,000 distinct CDR3 sequences, around 8% of them present only once. Their antigens are not known. Notes on the study in general: Characteristic of ankylosing spondylitis blood, it appeared, was a TCR beta motif comprising 7 to 9 highly homologous variants.

Sample: blood, either unsorted or a sorted T cell fraction (not recorded which). These receptors all stem from a male donor with ankylosing spondylitis.

The table lists this clonotype with many counts. CDR3 loop: CASRRTGGVEKLFF. The DNA of the CDR3 is TGTGCCAGCAGGAGGACTGGAGGGGTTGAAAAACTGTTTTTT. This chain links TRBV25-1 with TRBJ1-4; TRBD1 is a possible D gene (5 bases). The V end lost 6 bases, the J end lost 7 bases, and 15 bases lay between the germline ends. Per germline, CDR1 MGHDK and CDR2 SYGVNS. The CDR3 runs 14 residues.

In this sample, this clonotype turned up a few times. V usage is TRBV14 and J usage is TRBJ2-3; TRBD1 matches at 7 bases. This CDR3 comprises 15 residues. Germline CDR1 SGHDN, CDR2 FVKESK. Trimming removed 5 bases from V and 0 bases from J; junction bases left unmatched: 5. The CDR3 sequence is CASSGTGASTDTQYF. The CDR3, as DNA: TGTGCCAGCAGCGGAACAGGGGCCAGCACAGATACGCAGTATTTT.

This clonotype occurred many times. The V call is TRBV20-1, the J call TRBJ2-1; TRBD1 matches at 7 bases. In germline, CDR1 is DFQATT, CDR2 SNEGSKA (reference sequence). Trimming removed 2 bases from V and 0 bases from J; junction bases left unmatched: 13. The CDR3 extends over 18 amino acids. The CDR3 sequence is CSARYTRGTGVSYNEQFF. In nucleotides, the CDR3 is TGCAGTGCTAGATATACCCGTGGCACAGGGGTCTCCTACAATGAGCAGTTCTTC.

This CDR3 is CASSLLAGGNQETQYF. As DNA, the CDR3 is TGTGCCAGCAGCTTGTTAGCGGGAGGGAACCAAGAGACCCAGTACTTC. This chain uses TRBV9 with TRBJ2-5, with 11 bases matching TRBD2. Unmatched junction bases numbered 5, after V lost 4 bases and J lost 0 bases. The V gene's germline CDR1 is SGDLS and CDR2 YYNGEE. This CDR3 comprises 16 residues. Supplemented by reference TRBV9 and TRBJ2-5, the full variable domain reads DSGVTQTPKHLITATGQRVTLRCSPRSGDLSVYWYQQSLDQGLQFLIQYYNGEERAKGNILERFSAQQFPDLHSELNLSSLELGDSALYFCASSLLAGGNQETQYFGPGTRLLVL.

This clonotype occurred a few times. This chain's CDR3 is CASSQGQEGDTQYF. Here the CDR3 DNA reads TGTGCCAGCAGTCAAGGACAGGAGGGGGATACGCAGTATTTT. The gene calls are TRBV6-1 and TRBJ2-3, with TRBD1 as a possible D gene (7 bases). Germline CDR1 and CDR2: MNHNS and SASEGT. Trimming left V 5 bases short and J 6 bases short, with 15 bases between. The CDR3 spans 14 residues.

In this sample, this clonotype turned up many times. The chain combines TRBV12-3 or TRBV12-4 with TRBJ2-3; possible D gene TRBD2, 6 bases. The CDR3 runs to 12 residues. With 8 bases removed from V and 0 bases from J, the gap between germline ends came to 6 bases. The CDR3 DNA follows: TGTGCCAGCGGGACTAGCACAGATACGCAGTATTTT. It codes for CASGTSTDTQYF.

This chain links TRBV20-1 with TRBJ2-7; 7 bases agree with TRBD1. Germline V CDR1 and CDR2: DFQATT, SNEGSKA (reference sequence). The junction had 12 bases not matched to a gene; V was cut back by 5 bases and J by 2 bases. This CDR3 comprises 15 residues. The CDR3 nucleotides read TGCAGTGCTTGGGCCACCGGGACAGCGGCCTACGAGCAGTACTTC. The encoded protein is CSAWATGTAAYEQYF.

The gene calls are TRBV20-1 and TRBJ2-4; 8 positions match TRBD1. The germline CDR1 and CDR2 sequences are DFQATT and SNEGSKA (reference sequence). This CDR3 comprises 14 residues. V trimming: 5 bases; J trimming: 1 base; junction bases outside the gene matches: 4. CDR3 coding DNA: TGCAGTGCTGACGACAGGGGCGCCAAAAACATTCAGTACTTC. This encodes CSADDRGAKNIQYF.

This clonotype was observed many times. This sequence joins TRBV12-3 or TRBV12-4 and TRBJ2-2; no firm D call. The V end was cut by 0 bases, the J end by 7 bases, with 6 bases between. There are 13 residues in the CDR3. CDR3 region: CASSLAGSGELFF. The CDR3 coding sequence is TGTGCCAGCAGTTTAGCGGGCAGCGGGGAGCTGTTTTTT.

The chain has TRBV7-8 and TRBJ2-3; TRBD2 is a possible D gene (6 bases). The CDR3 totals 13 residues. The germline V and J ends were trimmed by 5 bases and 4 bases, with 10 bases remaining between them. Germline V CDR1 and CDR2: SGHVS, FQNEAQ. The CDR3 loop is CASSLLAADTQYF. The CDR3 region has the DNA TGTGCCAGCAGCCTCTTAGCGGCAGATACGCAGTATTTT. The entire variable domain, with the rest obtained from reference TRBV7-8 and TRBJ2-3, is as follows: GAGVSQSPRYKVAKRGQDVALRCDPISGHVSLFWYQQALGQGPEFLTYFQNEAQLDKSGLPSDRFFAERPEGSVSTLKIQRTQQEDSAVYLCASSLLAADTQYFGPGTRLTVL.

This clonotype was observed a handful of times. The V gene is TRBV5-1, the J gene TRBJ2-1, with D possibly being TRBD1 (5 bases). CDR3 length: 15 residues. Germline-derived CDR1 and CDR2 are SGHRS and YFSETQ. V dropped 1 base and J dropped 10 bases, with 18 bases sitting between them. CDR3 coding DNA: TGCGCCAGCAGCTTGAGGGGCACCGCTCGGTTAGAGCAGTTCTTC. Encoded protein: CASSLRGTARLEQFF. Looking up the rest from reference TRBV5-1 and TRBJ2-1 gives the full variable domain: KAGVTQTPRYLIKTRGQQVTLSCSPISGHRSVSWYQQTPGQGLQFLFEYFSETQRNKGNFPGRFSGRQFSNSRSEMNVSTLELGDSALYLCASSLRGTARLEQFFGPGTRLTVL.

This clonotype was counted many times. V is TRBV12-3 or TRBV12-4 and J is TRBJ1-1; tentative D call: TRBD1 (5 bases). V lost 6 bases to trimming and J lost 0 bases, with 14 bases between them. CDR3 length equals 15 residues. DNA of the CDR3: TGTGCCAGCAGCCCGAGGGGACGGTTGAACACTGAAGCTTTCTTT. Protein product: CASSPRGRLNTEAFF.

This clonotype was detected only a few times. The genes are TRBV29-1 and TRBJ2-3; D gene uncertain. Trimming shortened V by 2 bases and J by 5 bases, and 14 bases separated the two germline ends. Germline V gene lookup returns CDR1 SQVTM and CDR2 ANQGSEA. This CDR3 is built from 14 residues. CDR3 amino acids: CSVEYLGIGDTQYF. CDR3 nucleotides: TGCAGCGTTGAATATCTAGGTATAGGAGATACGCAGTATTTT.

The table lists this clonotype with a few counts. At one boundary the junction diverges from the germline segment, which might be a read error. V gene TRBV12-3 or TRBV12-4 combines with J gene TRBJ2-1, with 10 bases lining up with TRBD1. The CDR3 totals 11 residues. The chain's CDR3 is CASSSGTGEEF. The CDR3 nucleotides are TGTGCCAGCAGTTCCGGGACAGGGGAAGAATTC.

This clonotype showed up many times. The rearrangement links TRBV24-1 to TRBJ2-1; possibly TRBD1 for D (6 bases). CDR1 and CDR2 (germline): KGHDR, SFDVKD. The V gene lost 4 bases and the J gene lost 4 bases, with 16 bases spanning the gap. The length of the CDR3 is 16 residues. CDR3 bases: TGTGCCACCAGTGACAAAACAGGGCTGGGATACAATGAGCAGTTCTTC. Translating gives CATSDKTGLGYNEQFF.

This chain connects TRBV10-3 to TRBJ2-7, with 7 bases lining up with TRBD1. V dropped 10 bases and J dropped 4; count of bases not matched to a gene: 7. The CDR3 runs 12 residues. Per germline, CDR1 ENHRY and CDR2 SYGVKD. The CDR3 loop reads CASGQETYEQYF. The CDR3 DNA reads TGTGCCAGCGGACAGGAAACGTACGAGCAGTACTTC.

The rearrangement joins TRBV29-1 to TRBJ2-2; D gene unclear. There are 13 residues in the CDR3. The V gene lost 2 bases and the J gene lost 8 bases, with 12 bases spanning the gap. Germline CDR1 SQVTM, CDR2 ANQGSEA. CDR3 nucleotide sequence: TGCAGCGTTGAACGGGCAGCACCTGGGGAGCTGTTTTTT. Translating gives CSVERAAPGELFF.

The genes are TRBV29-1 and TRBJ2-6; D may correspond to TRBD1 or TRBD2 (6 bases each). V was trimmed by 6 bases and J by 1 base, leaving 10 bases between them. The CDR3 runs 14 residues. Germline V gene lookup returns CDR1 SQVTM and CDR2 ANQGSEA. CDR3 nucleotide sequence: TGCAGCGTCGGGGGCGCTTCTGGGGCCAACGTCCTGACTTTC. Translation gives CSVGGASGANVLTF.

There are many counts of this clonotype. The rearrangement links TRBV6-5 to TRBJ1-2; unclear D gene. CDR1 is MNHEY, CDR2 SVGAGI, per germline. V was shortened by 0 bases and J by 6 bases, with 8 bases between the two germline ends. There are 13 residues in the CDR3. CDR3 DNA: TGTGCCAGCAGTTACTCTCAGGAAGATGGCTACACCTTC. Translation: CASSYSQEDGYTF.

The sample holds many counts of this clonotype. This chain links TRBV13 with TRBJ1-1; no definite D call. CDR1 and CDR2 from the germline V gene are PRHDT and FYEKMQ (reference sequence). Trimming took off 5 bases at V and 7 bases at J, with 17 bases between the two ends. The CDR3 is 14 residues long. The CDR3 here is CASSLNPEVGEAFF. Here the CDR3 DNA reads TGTGCCAGCAGCCTAAACCCTGAGGTGGGTGAAGCTTTCTTT.

The gene calls are TRBV29-1 and TRBJ2-1, with unresolved D. Trimming cost V 3 bases and J 0 bases, with 9 bases left between them. CDR3 length: 14 amino acids. Germline assignment: CDR1 SQVTM and CDR2 ANQGSEA. The DNA of the CDR3 is TGCAGCGTTGAGAGCTGGAGCTCCTACAATGAGCAGTTCTTC. It translates to CSVESWSSYNEQFF.

This clonotype was detected many times. The chain couples TRBV4-2 to TRBJ1-3; no definite D call. Trimming pared 0 bases from V and 4 bases from J, leaving 10 bases between. Per germline, CDR1 LGHNA and CDR2 YNFKEQ. The CDR3 loop spans 15 amino acids. This CDR3 is CASSQDMRQGNTIYF. The CDR3 coding sequence is TGTGCCAGCAGCCAAGACATGCGCCAGGGAAACACCATATATTTT.

The chain has TRBV5-6 and TRBJ2-1, with D perhaps matching TRBD2 (5 bases). The germline V gene encodes CDR1 SGHDT and CDR2 YYEEEE. V was cut by 4 bases and J by 7 bases, with 12 bases left in between. This CDR3 has 13 amino acids. CDR3 region: CASSPTLGNEQFF. CDR3 DNA: TGTGCCAGCAGCCCAACACTAGGTAATGAGCAGTTCTTC.

This clonotype was recorded many times. The V gene is TRBV29-1, the J gene TRBJ1-1; 9 nucleotides align to TRBD1. The V segment lost 7 bases and the J segment 1 base; nucleotides outside the gene matches: 4. This CDR3 is 13 amino acids long. Germline V gives CDR1 SQVTM, CDR2 ANQGSEA. CDR3 bases: TGCAGCGGTACACAGGGGGCGAACACTGAAGCTTTCTTT. As protein: CSGTQGANTEAFF. Combining the CDR3 with reference TRBV29-1 and TRBJ1-1 gives the whole variable domain SAVISQKPSRDICQRGTSLTIQCQVDSQVTMMFWYRQQPGQSLTLIATANQGSEATYESGFVIDKFPISRPNLTFSTLTVSNMSPEDSSIYLCSGTQGANTEAFFGQGTRLTVV.

A few counts support this clonotype. V is TRBV28 and J is TRBJ1-1; 7 bases agree with TRBD1. The CDR3 spans 15 residues. Germline values: CDR1 MDHEN, CDR2 SYDVKM. V was pared by 3 bases and J by 3 bases, with 7 bases of the junction left unmatched. CDR3 DNA sequence: TGTGCCAGCAGTTTTATGGACAGGTGGGACACTGAAGCTTTCTTT. Protein product: CASSFMDRWDTEAFF. The variable domain in full, completed from reference TRBV28 and TRBJ1-1, reads DVKVTQSSRYLVKRTGEKVFLECVQDMDHENMFWYRQDPGLGLRLIYFSYDVKMKEKGDIPEGYSVSREKKERFSLILESASTNQTSMYLCASSFMDRWDTEAFFGQGTRLTVV.

This clonotype was recorded at least ten times. This chain joins TRBV5-4 and TRBJ2-1, with D uncertain. This CDR3 contains 17 residues. Germline V CDR1 and CDR2: SGHNT, YYREEE (reference sequence). With 4 bases removed from V and 2 bases from J, the gap between germline ends came to 19 bases. The CDR3 DNA reads as TGTGCCAGCAGCCTTCTAGAAGTCCAAGGGCCCTACAATGAGCAGTTCTTC. Protein product: CASSLLEVQGPYNEQFF.

J is TRBJ2-3 and V is TRBV5-1, with D unresolved. The CDR3 has 14 amino acids. Germline CDR1 SGHRS, CDR2 YFSETQ. Between the trimmed V and J ends, which lost 4 bases and 4 bases, there was a span of 13 bases. The CDR3 loop is CASSIGRIADTQYF. As DNA, the CDR3 is TGCGCCAGCAGCATCGGAAGGATTGCAGATACGCAGTATTTT. The full variable domain, its missing parts supplied by reference TRBV5-1 and TRBJ2-3, is KAGVTQTPRYLIKTRGQQVTLSCSPISGHRSVSWYQQTPGQGLQFLFEYFSETQRNKGNFPGRFSGRQFSNSRSEMNVSTLELGDSALYLCASSIGRIADTQYFGPGTRLTVL.

CDR3 DNA: TGCGCCAGCAGCCAGGACGACCGTTGGACCTACGAGCAGTACTTC. Translation gives CASSQDDRWTYEQYF. The chain carries TRBV4-3 and TRBJ2-7; D remains unclear. V was clipped by 3 bases and J by 2 bases, with 14 bases between them. CDR3 length: 15 residues. In germline, CDR1 is LGHNA, CDR2 YSLEER.